A selection of T cell receptor beta chains follows, all from one sample in a study of blood T cell repertoires in COVID-19. Using immunoSEQ multiplex PCR, the repertoire was profiled, and TCRdb retains in-frame clones only, with some absent. The repertoire has about 110,000 clones, 85% to 90% of them found once; the top ten carry approximately 4.2%. Sequenced input: peripheral blood. The receptors stem from a woman between 45 and 60 years old with acute or convalescent COVID-19. Each CDR3 is given with its conserved first and last residue. Each record gives: J gene, V gene, CDR3 protein.

TRBJ1-5,TRBV6-5,CASSLSQPQHF
TRBJ1-1,TRBV7-9,CASSLEWTALNTEAFF
TRBJ1-2,TRBV28,CASTSTVTRAKGYTF
TRBJ2-3,TRBV5-6,CASSSRGTDTQYF
TRBJ1-5,TRBV28,CASSETGNQPQHF
TRBJ1-1,TRBV18,CASSPGTGLMEGAFF
TRBJ2-7,TRBV15,CATRLPGLDEQYF
TRBJ1-2,TRBV9,CASSPDPGTGNGYTF
TRBJ1-3,TRBV18,CASSSGNSGNTIYF
TRBJ1-6,TRBV5-6,CASGFTGTGLYSPLHF
TRBJ2-5,TRBV6-5,CASSPNRERSETQYF
TRBJ1-4,TRBV6-5,CASSPTGLGGEKLFF
TRBJ2-7,TRBV5-6,CASSPTSGASEQYF
TRBJ1-2,TRBV7-3,CASSLNPPRQGLYGYTF